The clone carrying this TCR beta chain is medium-sized by share. Before thyroid surgery, none of the patients had received any treatment. The source of the sample is a study of metastatic and nonmetastatic thyroid tumors. Study details: Repertoire comparisons spanned blood and tumor or nodule tissue from malignant and benign thyroid patients.

Through MiXCR, TCRdb re-clonotyped the PCR reads. The table lists 15,000 to 20,000 clones, roughly 32% of them singletons. This CDR3 is built from 15 residues. Losses at the gene ends were 0 bases for V and 4 bases for J; bases not matched to a gene: 7. CDR1 and CDR2 from the germline V gene are SGHKS and YYEKEE (reference sequence). The J gene is TRBJ2-7, the V gene TRBV5-5, with 7 nucleotides matching TRBD1. The clonotype was recovered from a female donor with papillary thyroid cancer or a benign thyroid nodule (not recorded which). Some clones in this sample may be carry-over from other donors' samples. The sample taken for sequencing was tumor tissue. CDR3 sequence reads: CASSLGQGPQYEQYF. Here the CDR3 DNA reads TGTGCCAGCAGCTTGGGACAGGGACCCCAATACGAGCAGTACTTC.